This T cell receptor (beta chain) derives from a study of response to subunit inactivated influenza vaccine. The CDR3 covers 17 residues. V shed 5 bases, J shed 9 bases, and the junction held 15 bases outside the gene matches. The germline CDR1 and CDR2 sequences are MNHNS and SASEGT. Study findings and constraints: With each seasonal influenza vaccination, the authors suggested, few new T cells are recruited.

TCRdb re-called the RT-PCR reads through MiXCR, storing one row per CDR3 protein. The data hold 150,000 or so distinct CDR3 sequences, with approximately 11% observed a single time. Notes on this clonotype: Its antigen is as yet unknown.

The clonotype comes from a man aged 50 to 60 who received an inactivated influenza vaccine. V gene TRBV6-1 combines with J gene TRBJ1-6; 8 nucleotides match TRBD1. The source material was non-naive T cells sorted from PBMCs, sampled around seven weeks after vaccination. The CDR3 nucleotides read TGTGCCAGCAGTAAAAAAGCAACGCAGGGGGCAGGTTCACCCCTCCACTTT. Its protein is CASSKKATQGAGSPLHF.